This T cell receptor (beta chain) was retrieved from a study of spatial heterogeneity in lung cancer. For the study at large: Detection consistently yielded more beta chains than alpha chains. Study-wide findings and caveats: Blood contained ubiquitous expanded tumor TCRs more at resection than at follow-up.

Time point: sample taken at primary tumor resection. Sequencing was performed on whole RNA extracted from tumor and nontumor lung tissue, or from frozen PBMC, and the material was left unsorted. TCR cDNA molecules each carried a unique molecular identifier. Each CDR3 protein gets one entry after TCRdb re-called the 5' RACE reads with MiXCR. The table includes fewer than 65,000 distinct CDR3 sequences, approximately 6% detected once. On this clonotype itself: Its target is not known.

The CDR3 runs to 14 residues. The ends lost 6 bases at V and 5 bases at J; junction bases unmatched: 12. In germline, CDR1 is SQVTM, CDR2 ANQGSEA. J is TRBJ1-1 and V is TRBV29-1; 7 bases are shared with TRBD1. This sequence originates from a female donor with early-stage non-small cell lung cancer. Specimen: PBMCs, collected at surgery. CDR3 in DNA: TGCAGCGTCGAGCGGGAGGGGGCGATAACTGAAGCTTTCTTT. It yields the protein CSVEREGAITEAFF.